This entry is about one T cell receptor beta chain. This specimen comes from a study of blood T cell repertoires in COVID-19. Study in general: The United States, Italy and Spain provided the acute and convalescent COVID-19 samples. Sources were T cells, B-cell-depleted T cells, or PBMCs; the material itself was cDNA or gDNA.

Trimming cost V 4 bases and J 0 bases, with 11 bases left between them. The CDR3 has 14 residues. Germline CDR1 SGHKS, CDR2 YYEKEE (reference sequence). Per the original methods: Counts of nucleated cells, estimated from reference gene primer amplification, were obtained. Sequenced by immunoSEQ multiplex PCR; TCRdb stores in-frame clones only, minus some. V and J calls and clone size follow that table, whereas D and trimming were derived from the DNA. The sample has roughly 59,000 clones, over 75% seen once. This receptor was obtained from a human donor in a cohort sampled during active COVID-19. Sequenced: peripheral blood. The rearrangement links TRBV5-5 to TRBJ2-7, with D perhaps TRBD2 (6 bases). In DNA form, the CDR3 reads TGTGCCAGCAGCCATAGACTAGACTCCTACGAGCAGTACTTC. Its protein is CASSHRLDSYEQYF. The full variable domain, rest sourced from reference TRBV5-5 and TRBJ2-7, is DAGVTQSPTHLIKTRGQQVTLRCSPISGHKSVSWYQQVLGQGPQFIFQYYEKEERGRGNFPDRFSARQFPNYSSELNVNALLLGDSALYLCASSHRLDSYEQYFGPGTRLTVT.